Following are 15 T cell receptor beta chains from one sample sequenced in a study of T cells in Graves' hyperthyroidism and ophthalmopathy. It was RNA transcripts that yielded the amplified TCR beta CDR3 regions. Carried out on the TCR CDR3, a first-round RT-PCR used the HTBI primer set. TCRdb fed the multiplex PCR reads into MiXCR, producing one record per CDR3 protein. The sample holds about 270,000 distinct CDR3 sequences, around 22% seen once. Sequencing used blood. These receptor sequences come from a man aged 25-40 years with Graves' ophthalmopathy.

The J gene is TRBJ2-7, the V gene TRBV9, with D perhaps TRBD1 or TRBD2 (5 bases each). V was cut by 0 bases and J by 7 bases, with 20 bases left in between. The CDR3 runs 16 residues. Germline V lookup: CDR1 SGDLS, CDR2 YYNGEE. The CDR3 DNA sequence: TGTGCCAGCAGCGTAGCTGGGGGTACGGGCACGGGAGAGCAGTACTTC. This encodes CASSVAGGTGTGEQYF.

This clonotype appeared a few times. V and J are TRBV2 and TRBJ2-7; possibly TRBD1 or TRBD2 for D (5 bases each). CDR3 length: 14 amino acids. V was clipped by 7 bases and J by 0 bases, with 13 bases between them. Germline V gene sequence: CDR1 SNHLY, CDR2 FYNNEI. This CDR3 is CASTYGASSYEQYF. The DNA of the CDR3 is TGTGCCAGCACTTACGGGGCGAGCTCCTACGAGCAGTACTTC.

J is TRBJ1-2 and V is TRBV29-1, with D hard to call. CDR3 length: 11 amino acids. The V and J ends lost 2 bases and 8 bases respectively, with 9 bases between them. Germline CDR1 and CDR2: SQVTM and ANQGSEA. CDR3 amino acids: CSVETNQGYTF. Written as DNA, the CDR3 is TGCAGCGTTGAAACGAATCAGGGCTACACCTTC.

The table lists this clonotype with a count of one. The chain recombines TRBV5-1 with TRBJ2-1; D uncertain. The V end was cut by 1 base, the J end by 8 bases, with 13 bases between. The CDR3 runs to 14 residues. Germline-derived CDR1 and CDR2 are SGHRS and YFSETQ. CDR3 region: CASSLCLGGHEQFF. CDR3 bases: TGCGCCAGCAGCTTGTGTTTGGGTGGACATGAGCAGTTCTTC.

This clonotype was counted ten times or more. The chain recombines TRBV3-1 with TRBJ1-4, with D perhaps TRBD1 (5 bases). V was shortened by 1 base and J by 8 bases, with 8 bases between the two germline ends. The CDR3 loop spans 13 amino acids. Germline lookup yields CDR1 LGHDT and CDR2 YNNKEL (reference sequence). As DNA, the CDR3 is TGTGCCAGCAGCCAAGGCAGGGTCGAAAAACTGTTTTTT. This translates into CASSQGRVEKLFF.

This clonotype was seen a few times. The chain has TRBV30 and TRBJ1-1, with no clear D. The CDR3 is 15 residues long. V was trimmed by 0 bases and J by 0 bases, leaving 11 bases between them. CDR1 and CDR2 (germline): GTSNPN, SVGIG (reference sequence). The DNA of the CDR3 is TGTGCCTGGAGTGTACTAGGGAATCTGAACACTGAAGCTTTCTTT. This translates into CAWSVLGNLNTEAFF.

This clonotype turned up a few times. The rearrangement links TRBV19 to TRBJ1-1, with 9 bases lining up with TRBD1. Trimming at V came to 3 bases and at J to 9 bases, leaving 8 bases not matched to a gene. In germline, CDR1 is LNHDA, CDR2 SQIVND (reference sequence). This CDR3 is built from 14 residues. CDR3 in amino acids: CASSIRDHRGQAFF. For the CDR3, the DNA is TGTGCCAGTAGTATCCGAGATCACAGGGGGCAAGCTTTCTTT.

The CDR3 protein is CAWSDWARGSGANVLTF. As DNA, the CDR3 is TGTGCCTGGAGTGATTGGGCGCGAGGTTCTGGGGCCAACGTCCTGACTTTC. This chain uses TRBV30 with TRBJ2-6; D is undetermined. Germline loops: CDR1 GTSNPN, CDR2 SVGIG (reference sequence). Trimming pared 1 base from V and 1 base from J, leaving 14 bases between. The CDR3 contains 17 residues.

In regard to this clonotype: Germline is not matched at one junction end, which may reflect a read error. The CDR3 DNA reads TGTGCCAGCAGTTTATGGGGGGAGGGCCAAAATGAGCGGTTCTTC. It codes for CASSLWGEGQNERFF. The V and J genes are TRBV27 and TRBJ2-1; 7 nucleotides match TRBD2. Per germline, CDR1 MNHEY and CDR2 SMNVEV (reference sequence). The CDR3 contains 15 residues.

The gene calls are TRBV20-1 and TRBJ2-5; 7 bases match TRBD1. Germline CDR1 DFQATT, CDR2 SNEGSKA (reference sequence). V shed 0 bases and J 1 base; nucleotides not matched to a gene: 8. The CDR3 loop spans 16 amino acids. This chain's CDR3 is CSARDPRTGIQETQYF. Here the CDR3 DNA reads TGCAGTGCTAGAGATCCACGGACAGGCATCCAAGAGACCCAGTACTTC.

CDR3 amino acids: CASSLELFSGEAFF. The DNA of the CDR3 is TGTGCCAGCAGCTTAGAGTTATTCAGTGGTGAAGCTTTCTTT. V is TRBV7-9 and J is TRBJ1-1; D call uncertain. Per the germline V gene, CDR1 is SEHNR and CDR2 is FQNEAQ (reference sequence). V gave up 1 base and J gave up 7 bases, with 13 bases separating them. CDR3 length: 14 residues.

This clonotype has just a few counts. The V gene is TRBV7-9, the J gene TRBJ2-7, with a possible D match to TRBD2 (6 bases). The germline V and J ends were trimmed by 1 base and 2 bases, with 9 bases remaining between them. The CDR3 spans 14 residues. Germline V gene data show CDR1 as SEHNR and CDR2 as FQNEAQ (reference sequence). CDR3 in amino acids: CASSLGRGPYEQYF. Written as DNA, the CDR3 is TGTGCCAGCAGCTTAGGGCGGGGCCCCTACGAGCAGTACTTC.

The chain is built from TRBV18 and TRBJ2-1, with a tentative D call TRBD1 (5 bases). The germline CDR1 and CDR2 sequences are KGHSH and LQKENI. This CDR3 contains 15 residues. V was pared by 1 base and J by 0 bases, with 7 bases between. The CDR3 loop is CASSPRQSSYNEQFF. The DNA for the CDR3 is TGTGCCAGCTCACCACGACAGAGCTCCTACAATGAGCAGTTCTTC.

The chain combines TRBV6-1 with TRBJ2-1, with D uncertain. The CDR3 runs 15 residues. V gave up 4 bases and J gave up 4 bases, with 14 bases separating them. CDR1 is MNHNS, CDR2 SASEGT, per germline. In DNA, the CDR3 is TGTGCCAGCAGTGCTATAGTTTCTGGTTACAATGAGCAGTTCTTC. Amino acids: CASSAIVSGYNEQFF.

The CDR3 DNA sequence: TGCAGTGCTAGAGATTTTGGACTAGCGAGGAACAATGAGCAGTTCTTC. It codes for CSARDFGLARNNEQFF. The chain couples TRBV20-1 to TRBJ2-1; the match to TRBD2 covers 9 bases. The V gene's germline CDR1 is DFQATT and CDR2 SNEGSKA (reference sequence). Trimming took 0 bases from V and 5 from J; bases not matched to a gene: 8. The CDR3 extends over 16 amino acids.